This TCR beta chain came from a study of PD-1 blockade in classical Hodgkin lymphoma. The study's findings and limits: Exclusion was applied to patients who started nivolumab under 1 year after ASCT. Healthy donors reportedly exceeded newly diagnosed patients in baseline TCR diversity.

Assay: immunoSEQ multiplex PCR; the TCRdb copy retains only in-frame clones and omits some. The sample consists of 70,000 or so clones, 71% of them appearing once. V dropped 4 bases and J dropped 0 bases, with 8 bases sitting between them. The germline gives CDR1 PRHDT, CDR2 FYEKMQ (reference sequence). This CDR3 region has 14 residues. Relapse was seen in all patients after autologous stem cell transplantation, and brentuximab vedotin exposure was variable. Turning to this clone: Its target is unknown.

The chain joins TRBV13 to TRBJ2-3; D call uncertain. The clonotype originates from a human donor with classical Hodgkin lymphoma. Sequencing used peripheral blood mononuclear cells (PBMCs), obtained before the second cycle of nivolumab. The CDR3 bases are TGTGCCAGCAGCTCCACGGCCAGCACAGATACGCAGTATTTT. Residues: CASSSTASTDTQYF.